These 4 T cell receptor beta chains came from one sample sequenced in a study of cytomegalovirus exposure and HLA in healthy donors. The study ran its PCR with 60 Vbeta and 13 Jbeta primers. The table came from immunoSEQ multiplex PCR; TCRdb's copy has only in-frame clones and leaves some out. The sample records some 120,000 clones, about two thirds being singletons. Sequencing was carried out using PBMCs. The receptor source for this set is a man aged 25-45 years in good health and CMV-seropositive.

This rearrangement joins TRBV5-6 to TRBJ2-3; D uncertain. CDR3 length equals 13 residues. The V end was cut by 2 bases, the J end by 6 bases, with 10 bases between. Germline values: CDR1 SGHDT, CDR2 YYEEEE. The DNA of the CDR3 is TGTGCCAGCAGCTTAGAAAGAGGCGATACGCAGTATTTT. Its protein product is CASSLERGDTQYF.

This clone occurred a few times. CDR3 DNA sequence: TGCGCCAGCAGCCAAGATCTCGTTTCGAGGGGGCGAAGTAACACTGAAGCTTTCTTT. Amino acids: CASSQDLVSRGRSNTEAFF. The gene calls are TRBV4-1 and TRBJ1-1, with 7 bases identical to TRBD1. V was clipped by 0 bases and J by 2 bases; unmatched bases: 15. CDR1 and CDR2 from the germline V gene are MGHRA and YSYEKL. The CDR3 has 19 amino acids.

Written as DNA, the CDR3 is TGTGCCTGGAGCGAGGGGGCGATCTCTGAAGCTTTCTTT. Its translation: CAWSEGAISEAFF. The chain is built from TRBV30 and TRBJ1-1; 7 positions agree with TRBD1. Germline CDR1 GTSNPN, CDR2 SVGIG (reference sequence). The CDR3 runs to 13 residues. V shed 3 bases and J 6 bases; nucleotides not matched to a gene: 7.

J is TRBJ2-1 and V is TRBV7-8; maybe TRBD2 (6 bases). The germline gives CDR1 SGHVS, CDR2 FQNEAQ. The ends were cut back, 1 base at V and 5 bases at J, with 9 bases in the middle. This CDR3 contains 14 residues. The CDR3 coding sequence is TGTGCCAGCAGCTTAGGCGGGGCCCACAATGAGCAGTTCTTC. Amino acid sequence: CASSLGGAHNEQFF. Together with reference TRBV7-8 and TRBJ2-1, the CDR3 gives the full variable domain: GAGVSQSPRYKVAKRGQDVALRCDPISGHVSLFWYQQALGQGPEFLTYFQNEAQLDKSGLPSDRFFAERPEGSVSTLKIQRTQQEDSAVYLCASSLGGAHNEQFFGPGTRLTVL.